These 11 T cell receptor beta chains were all obtained from the same sample, sequenced in a study of blood T cell repertoires in COVID-19. TCRdb's copy holds only in-frame clones and misses some; the assay was immunoSEQ multiplex PCR. The sample lists approximately 150,000 clones, 85% occurring once. Input material: peripheral blood. These TCRs come from a woman older than 75 with COVID-19, enrolled during active disease.

This rearrangement joins TRBV3-1 (or the pseudogene TRBV3-2) to TRBJ1-4, with TRBD1 matching 12 bases. Germline-derived CDR1 and CDR2 are LGHDT and YNNKEL (reference sequence). The CDR3 extends over 17 amino acids. V lost 9 bases to trimming and J lost 0 bases; unmatched junction nucleotides: 8. The CDR3 DNA is TGTGCCAGTTCGGGACAGGGGGCTTTGACAACTAATGAAAAACTGTTTTTT. Amino acids: CASSGQGALTTNEKLFF.

V usage is TRBV29-1 and J usage is TRBJ2-5; TRBD2 matches 8 bases. Per the germline V gene, CDR1 is SQVTM and CDR2 is ANQGSEA. After removal of 7 bases from V and 2 bases from J, the junction contained 6 bases not matched to a gene. The CDR3 sequence is 13 residues long. The CDR3 protein is CSAGGLGQETQYF. DNA of the CDR3: TGCAGCGCTGGGGGACTAGGGCAAGAGACCCAGTACTTC.

The chain joins TRBV5-1 to TRBJ1-1; TRBD1 agrees at 9 bases. V lost 4 bases, J lost 4 bases, and 8 bases stayed unmatched. This CDR3 region has 15 residues. CDR1 and CDR2 (germline): SGHRS, YFSETQ. The chain's CDR3 is CASSNTGGSGTEAFF. The DNA for the CDR3 is TGCGCCAGCAGCAACACAGGGGGCTCGGGCACTGAAGCTTTCTTT.

V and J are TRBV7-2 and TRBJ1-5; the D is unclear. The CDR3 extends over 14 amino acids. V was trimmed by 8 bases and J by 6 bases, leaving 17 bases between them. The germline CDR1 and CDR2 sequences are SGHTA and FQGNSA. CDR3 loop: CASAFSEGGQPQHF. In DNA form, the CDR3 reads TGTGCCAGCGCCTTTTCTGAGGGAGGTCAGCCCCAGCATTTT.

Only a few counts were recorded for this clone. The rearrangement joins TRBV28 to TRBJ1-2, with D perhaps matching TRBD1 (6 bases). The V and J ends lost 6 bases and 6 bases respectively, with 17 bases between them. CDR3 length: 14 residues. Germline V gene data show CDR1 as MDHEN and CDR2 as SYDVKM. The CDR3 sequence is CASSSANTGHGYTF. DNA for the CDR3: TGTGCCAGCAGCTCCGCGAATACAGGGCATGGCTACACCTTC.

J is TRBJ2-1 and V is TRBV6-4, with 11 bases that match TRBD1. The germline gives CDR1 MRHNA, CDR2 SNTAGT. This CDR3 has 15 residues. V was pared by 5 bases and J by 5 bases, with 5 bases of the junction left unmatched. CDR3 in amino acids: CASSPGTGGHNEQFF. The CDR3 DNA sequence: TGTGCCAGCAGTCCTGGGACAGGGGGACACAATGAGCAGTTCTTC.

This chain uses TRBV6-5 with TRBJ2-5; tentative D call: TRBD2 (6 bases). The CDR3 extends over 14 amino acids. CDR1 and CDR2 (germline): MNHEY, SVGAGI. V was pared by 2 bases and J by 5 bases, with 12 bases between. The CDR3 sequence is CASSYLQGGETQYF. Here the CDR3 DNA reads TGTGCCAGCAGTTACCTCCAGGGAGGCGAGACCCAGTACTTC.

This chain uses TRBV3-1 (or the pseudogene TRBV3-2) with TRBJ1-6, with D possibly being TRBD1 (5 bases). The CDR3 is made up of 20 amino acids. Germline CDR1 and CDR2: LGHDT and YNNKEL (reference sequence). V lost 0 bases and J lost 6, with 24 bases in between. The CDR3 protein is CASSQEEGLISYSPNSPLHF. The CDR3 DNA reads TGTGCCAGCAGCCAAGAGGAGGGACTTATAAGTTACAGTCCTAATTCACCCCTCCACTTT.

This sequence joins TRBV18 and TRBJ2-7, with D perhaps TRBD2 (5 bases). The germline V and J ends were trimmed by 6 bases and 5 bases, with 20 bases remaining between them. Per the germline V gene, CDR1 is KGHSH and CDR2 is LQKENI. The CDR3 has 15 residues. The CDR3 DNA reads as TGTGCCAGCTCCCCCACCCCCGGGGTCCCCCACGAGCAGTACTTC. Translation gives CASSPTPGVPHEQYF.

This clone was observed a single time. The CDR3 here is CARTSDWQGHTEAFF. CDR3 nucleotides: TGTGCCAGGACATCGGACTGGCAGGGGCACACTGAAGCTTTCTTT. V gene TRBV3-1 (or the pseudogene TRBV3-2) combines with J gene TRBJ1-1, with a possible D match to TRBD1 (6 bases). The germline CDR1 and CDR2 sequences are LGHDT and YNNKEL (reference sequence). The ends were cut back, 9 bases at V and 3 bases at J, with 20 bases in the middle. CDR3 size: 15 residues.

The chain carries TRBV10-1 and TRBJ1-2; 7 nucleotides agree with TRBD1. The germline CDR1 and CDR2 sequences are WNHNN and SYGVQD (reference sequence). The CDR3 spans 13 residues. Unmatched junction bases numbered 4, after V lost 5 bases and J lost 4 bases. The CDR3 reads CASSKGGTYGYTF. The CDR3 DNA sequence: TGCGCCAGCAGTAAAGGGGGCACCTATGGCTACACCTTC.